This T cell receptor (beta chain) was identified during a study of cytomegalovirus exposure and HLA in healthy donors. General study findings and limits: The classifier was said to identify cytomegalovirus status with high specificity and sensitivity.

Separate from the roughly 700-subject first cohort, the approximately 120-subject validation cohort was the one that the donors belonged to. Worth noting for this clone: The antigen remains unidentified.

Only in-frame clones appear in the TCRdb table, and some are missing; sequencing was by immunoSEQ multiplex PCR. This table holds some 140,000 clones, about nine tenths found once. Germline assignment: CDR1 SEHNR and CDR2 FQNEAQ (reference sequence). The CDR3 extends over 15 amino acids. The J segment lost 5 bases and the V segment lost 1 base, leaving 5 bases of the junction unmatched. This chain connects TRBV7-9 to TRBJ2-1; 7 positions agree with TRBD1. Sequenced sample: PBMCs. This sequence originates from a man younger than 35 in good health and CMV-seronegative. CDR3 nucleotide sequence: TGTGCCAGCAGCTTAGAGGGGACAGCACACAATGAGCAGTTCTTC. Translated: CASSLEGTAHNEQFF.